This TCR beta chain was retrieved from a study of blood T cells in healthy people across ages. The CDR3 totals 16 residues. Germline V gene sequence: CDR1 MNHEY, CDR2 SVGAGI. V was cut by 6 bases and J by 1 base, with 16 bases left in between. A second PCR, run for about 6 to 11 cycles, used a sample-barcoded 5' primer plus a J-beta primer mix. Sequencing of every sample gave 3 million or more CDR3-containing paired-end reads. TCRdb re-derived calls from the 5' RACE reads in MiXCR, one entry per CDR3 protein. Altogether some 790,000 distinct CDR3 sequences are present, 25% to 35% being singletons, with the ten largest covering approximately 15%. Many counts were recorded for this clonotype. The total RNA that was extracted per sample amounted to at least 5.5 micrograms.

The clonotype was recovered from a woman over 75 in good health. This chain connects TRBV6-5 to TRBJ2-4; D may be TRBD2 (5 bases). Source material: blood. The CDR3 loop reads CASSDRGVGAKNIQYF. CDR3 nucleotide sequence: TGTGCCAGCAGCGATCGGGGAGTTGGTGCCAAAAACATTCAGTACTTC.